These T cell receptor beta chains were read from a single sample in a study of T cells in localized non-small cell lung cancer. Produced via immunoSEQ multiplex PCR; TCRdb's table is partial and in-frame only. Of about 34,000 clones in the sample, roughly 75% were seen once. This sample comprised peripheral blood, obtained before any cancer treatment. Receptors were obtained from a male donor aged 60 or over with stage II squamous cell lung carcinoma. CDR3s include the opening cysteine and the closing phenylalanine or tryptophan. The D gene is left open where the match is weak. Not every row has a clone size; where given, it reads once, few, many or a size class.

J gene	clone size	V gene	D gene	CDR3 protein	CDR3 DNA
TRBJ1-5	.	TRBV6-4	TRBD1	CASSLDRDQPQHF	TGTGCCAGCAGCCTTGACAGGGATCAGCCCCAGCATTTT
TRBJ1-5	.	TRBV27	.	CASSLAGRGNQPQHF	TGTGCCAGCAGTTTGGCGGGGCGAGGCAATCAGCCCCAGCATTTT
TRBJ2-7	.	TRBV5-1	TRBD1	CASSLAPGQGNYEQYF	TGCGCCAGCAGCTTGGCTCCGGGACAGGGCAATTACGAGCAGTACTTC
TRBJ2-3	.	TRBV2	.	CASSAGATDTQYF	TGTGCCAGCAGTGCGGGGGCCACAGATACGCAGTATTTT
TRBJ1-2	.	TRBV13	.	CASSPQMDISSGYTF	TGTGCCAGCAGCCCCCAGATGGACATTTCGTCTGGCTACACCTTC
TRBJ2-7	.	TRBV5-1	TRBD2	CASSLGGGTYEQYF	TGCGCCAGCAGCTTGGGCGGGGGAACCTACGAGCAGTACTTC
TRBJ1-2	.	TRBV6-5	.	CASSSQGKNYGYTF	TGTGCCAGCAGTTCTCAGGGGAAGAACTATGGCTACACCTTC
TRBJ2-1	.	TRBV7-9	TRBD2	CASSLAGGLAGAREQFF	TGTGCCAGCAGCTTAGCGGGAGGACTAGCGGGAGCACGTGAGCAGTTCTTC
TRBJ2-5	.	TRBV6-5	.	CASSNALGRQETQYF	TGTGCCAGCAGTAATGCCTTAGGCAGGCAAGAGACCCAGTACTTC
TRBJ2-1	once	TRBV27	.	CASSLKGFYNEQFF	TGTGCCAGCAGTTTAAAGGGTTTCTACAATGAGCAGTTCTTC
TRBJ2-2	.	TRBV11-2	.	CGAGTPNTGELFF	TGTGGCGCCGGGACACCTAACACCGGGGAGCTGTTTTTT
TRBJ2-7	.	TRBV5-1	TRBD1	CASSLDYRGDEQYF	TGCGCCAGCAGCTTGGACTACAGGGGGGACGAGCAGTACTTC
TRBJ2-1	.	TRBV6-6	.	CASSYGGSSYNEQFF	TGTGCCAGCAGTTACGGCGGATCCTCCTACAATGAGCAGTTCTTC
TRBJ2-1	few	TRBV10-2	TRBD2	CASSVTLAGADEQFF	TGCGCCAGCAGTGTGACACTAGCGGGAGCAGATGAGCAGTTCTTC
TRBJ2-3	once	TRBV5-4	.	CASSLEADTDTQYF	TGTGCCAGCAGCTTGGAGGCAGACACAGATACGCAGTATTTT
TRBJ2-1	.	TRBV11-1	.	CASSPAGNYNEQFF	TGTGCCAGCAGCCCCGCGGGTAACTACAATGAGCAGTTCTTC
TRBJ2-7	.	TRBV6-1	.	CASFALPKQYF	TGTGCCAGCTTCGCACTCCCGAAGCAGTACTTC
TRBJ1-1	.	TRBV6-5	.	CASSDPGNTEAFF	TGTGCCAGCAGCGATCCCGGGAACACTGAAGCTTTCTTT
TRBJ2-5	.	TRBV7-9	.	CASSSITGLRGETQYF	TGTGCCAGCAGCTCAATTACAGGGCTGAGGGGGGAGACCCAGTACTTC
TRBJ2-1	once	TRBV7-9	TRBD1	CASSQTGGPFMEQFF	TGTGCCAGCAGCCAGACAGGGGGCCCCTTTATGGAGCAGTTCTTC
TRBJ2-2	.	TRBV7-8	TRBD1	CASSPPGQRISTGELFF	TGTGCCAGCAGTCCCCCGGGACAGAGAATTTCCACCGGGGAGCTGTTTTTT
TRBJ2-1	once	TRBV10-1	TRBD2	CASSERLAGEQFF	TGCGCCAGCAGTGAGAGACTAGCGGGTGAGCAGTTCTTC
TRBJ2-5	.	TRBV5-1	.	CASSLTGETQYF	TGCGCCAGCAGCTTGACGGGAGAGACCCAGTACTTC
TRBJ1-1	.	TRBV11-2	.	CASSFAGAEAFF	TGTGCCAGCAGCTTCGCGGGGGCAGAAGCTTTCTTT
TRBJ2-2	.	TRBV5-1	.	CASSLAGEGGTGELFF	TGCGCCAGCAGCTTGGCCGGGGAAGGGGGCACCGGGGAGCTGTTTTTT
TRBJ2-7	.	TRBV5-4	.	CASSSPSGAEQYF	TGTGCCAGCAGCTCCCCCTCCGGGGCCGAGCAGTACTTC
TRBJ2-7	once	TRBV6-5	.	CASSYSSRGAPYEQYF	TGTGCCAGCAGTTACTCGAGCAGGGGCGCTCCCTACGAGCAGTACTTC
TRBJ1-3	.	TRBV5-1	.	CASSLSGDSGNTIYF	TGCGCCAGCAGCTTGTCAGGGGACTCTGGAAACACCATATATTTT
TRBJ2-3	.	TRBV7-9	.	CASSQGDRTDTQYF	TGTGCCAGCAGTCAGGGAGACCGCACAGATACGCAGTATTTT
TRBJ1-1	.	TRBV14	.	CASSQGNSLPAFF	TGTGCCAGCAGCCAAGGTAACAGCCTCCCTGCTTTCTTT
TRBJ2-3	once	TRBV18	TRBD2	CASSTTSGSGTQYF	TGTGCCAGCTCGACGACTAGCGGGAGTGGTACGCAGTATTTT
TRBJ1-1	.	TRBV10-3	TRBD1	CAISGTGVDTEAFF	TGTGCCATCAGCGGGACAGGGGTGGACACTGAAGCTTTCTTT
TRBJ1-3	.	TRBV29-1	.	CSVTGSSGNTIYF	TGCAGCGTTACAGGGAGCTCTGGAAACACCATATATTTT
TRBJ2-1	.	TRBV11-3	TRBD2	CASSRTSGSGNEQFF	TGTGCCAGCAGCAGGACTAGCGGGAGTGGCAATGAGCAGTTCTTC
TRBJ2-5	.	TRBV7-9	TRBD2	CASSSPTSSIETQYF	TGTGCCAGCAGCTCCCCGACTAGCTCGATAGAGACCCAGTACTTC
TRBJ2-1	.	TRBV28	.	CASNDARANEQFF	TGTGCCAGCAACGACGCTAGGGCTAATGAGCAGTTCTTC
TRBJ2-1	.	TRBV14	TRBD2	CASSQVGGSGSENEQFF	TGTGCCAGCAGCCAAGTAGGAGGGAGCGGGAGTGAAAATGAGCAGTTCTTC
TRBJ2-5	.	TRBV7-9	.	CASSSTRGDETQYF	TGTGCCAGCAGCTCGACCAGAGGGGACGAGACCCAGTACTTC
TRBJ2-7	.	TRBV20-1	.	CSASSGYEQYF	TGCAGTGCTAGTTCCGGATACGAGCAGTACTTC
TRBJ1-3	.	TRBV7-9	TRBD1	CASSPYGQGAGGNTIYF	TGTGCCAGCAGCCCGTACGGACAGGGGGCAGGTGGAAACACCATATATTTT
TRBJ2-1	.	TRBV11-2	.	CASSLSLSRIQSNEQFF	TGTGCCAGCAGCTTATCCCTATCACGGATACAAAGTAATGAGCAGTTCTTC
TRBJ1-6	.	TRBV5-1	.	CASSLGWTAINSPLHF	TGCGCCAGCAGCTTGGGTTGGACAGCTATTAATTCACCCCTCCACTTT
TRBJ2-2	.	TRBV25-1	.	CASSGQDGTGELFF	TGTGCCAGCAGTGGGCAGGATGGCACCGGGGAGCTGTTTTTT
TRBJ2-3	.	TRBV12-5	.	CASGPGSYTQYF	TGTGCTAGTGGGCCTGGCTCTTATACGCAGTATTTT
TRBJ2-1	.	TRBV11-2	TRBD2	CASSLGAGGPSYNEQFF	TGTGCCAGCAGCTTAGGGGCGGGAGGTCCATCCTACAATGAGCAGTTCTTC
TRBJ2-7	.	TRBV6-5	.	CASSYSDEQYF	TGTGCCAGCAGTTACTCGGATGAGCAGTACTTC
TRBJ1-1	.	TRBV5-4	TRBD1	CASSRGGQGTVEAFF	TGTGCCAGCAGCCGAGGAGGACAGGGGACTGTTGAAGCTTTCTTT
TRBJ1-2	.	TRBV5-1	.	CASSLGDQGYGYTF	TGCGCCAGCAGCTTGGGGGACCAGGGGTATGGCTACACCTTC
TRBJ2-7	.	TRBV10-3	TRBD1	CASLPGTGTLKQYF	TGTGCCAGCCTTCCCGGGACAGGGACTTTGAAGCAGTACTTC
TRBJ2-1	.	TRBV10-3	TRBD1	CAIAGGTGDNEQFF	TGTGCCATCGCCGGCGGAACAGGGGACAATGAGCAGTTCTTC
TRBJ2-7	.	TRBV5-4	.	CASSPRRGTYEQYF	TGTGCCAGCAGTCCTCGTAGGGGCACCTACGAGCAGTACTTC
TRBJ2-7	.	TRBV9	.	CASSARDDSYEQYF	TGTGCCAGCAGCGCACGGGACGACTCCTACGAGCAGTACTTC
TRBJ1-3	once	TRBV5-4	.	CASSPGQRESGNTIYF	TGTGCCAGCAGCCCCGGGCAGAGGGAATCAGGAAACACCATATATTTT
TRBJ2-7	.	TRBV30	.	CAWSEQGYEQYF	TGTGCCTGGAGTGAACAGGGTTACGAGCAGTACTTC
TRBJ2-7	.	TRBV6-9	.	CASRYTGTVYEQYF	TGTGCCAGCCGTTACACCGGGACTGTGTACGAGCAGTACTTC
TRBJ1-2	.	TRBV4-2	TRBD1	CASRLEEGAIANYGYTF	TGTGCCAGCAGGCTCGAGGAGGGGGCGATCGCTAACTATGGCTACACCTTC
TRBJ1-6	.	TRBV5-1	.	CASSLDNSPLHF	TGCGCCAGCAGCTTGGACAATTCACCCCTCCACTTT